This TCR beta chain was sequenced for a study of a mutant IDH1 vaccine in newly diagnosed glioma. Across the whole study: Across weeks 1, 3, 5, 7, 11, 15, 19 and 23, patients received a vaccination each time, eight in all.

Profiling relied on immunoSEQ multiplex PCR, and the TCRdb table lists in-frame clones only, not all of them. This sample has some 60,000 clones, with around 80% found just once. This clone showed up just once. Antigen unknown. The germline gives CDR1 SGHKS, CDR2 YYEKEE (reference sequence). Trimming removed 3 bases from V and 6 bases from J; junction bases left unmatched: 15. CDR3 length: 17 amino acids. As for time point: week 11, during vaccination. Alongside topical imiquimod, each dose of vaccine comprised 300 ug of mutant IDH1 20-mer peptide. Donors harbored newly found WHO grade 3 or 4 IDH1-mutant, ATRX-lost astrocytomas.

The chain is built from TRBV5-5 and TRBJ2-1; 7 positions match TRBD2. The material was PBMCs, obtained from a glioma patient whose treatment included an IDH1 peptide vaccine. The TCR originated in a man aged 25-40 years with glioma. The CDR3 sequence: CASSSTVAYGLGNEQFF. The CDR3 DNA is TGTGCCAGCAGCTCGACTGTAGCCTACGGACTAGGCAATGAGCAGTTCTTC.